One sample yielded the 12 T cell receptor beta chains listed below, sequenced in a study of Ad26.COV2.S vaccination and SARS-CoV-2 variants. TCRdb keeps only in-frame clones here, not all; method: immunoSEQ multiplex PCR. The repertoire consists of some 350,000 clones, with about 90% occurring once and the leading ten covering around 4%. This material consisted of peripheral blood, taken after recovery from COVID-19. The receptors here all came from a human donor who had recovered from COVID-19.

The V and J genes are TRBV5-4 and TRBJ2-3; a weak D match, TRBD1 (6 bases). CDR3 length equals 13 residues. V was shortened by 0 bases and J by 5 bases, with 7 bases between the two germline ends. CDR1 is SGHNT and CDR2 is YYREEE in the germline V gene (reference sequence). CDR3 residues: CASSLGQVDTQYF. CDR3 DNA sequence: TGTGCCAGCAGCTTGGGACAGGTAGATACGCAGTATTTT.

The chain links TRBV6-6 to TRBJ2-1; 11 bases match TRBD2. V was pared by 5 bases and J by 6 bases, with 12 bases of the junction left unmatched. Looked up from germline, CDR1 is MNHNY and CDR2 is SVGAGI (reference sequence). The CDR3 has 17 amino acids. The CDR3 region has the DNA TGTGCCAGCAGTCCTCGGACTAGCGGGCCCCTCCTCAATGAGCAGTTCTTC. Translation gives CASSPRTSGPLLNEQFF.

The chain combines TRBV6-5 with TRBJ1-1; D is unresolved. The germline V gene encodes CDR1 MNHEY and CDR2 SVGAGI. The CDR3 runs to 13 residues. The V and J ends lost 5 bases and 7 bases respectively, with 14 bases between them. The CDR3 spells CASSPRSVNEAFF. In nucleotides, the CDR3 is TGTGCCAGCAGTCCCCGTTCGGTCAATGAAGCTTTCTTT.

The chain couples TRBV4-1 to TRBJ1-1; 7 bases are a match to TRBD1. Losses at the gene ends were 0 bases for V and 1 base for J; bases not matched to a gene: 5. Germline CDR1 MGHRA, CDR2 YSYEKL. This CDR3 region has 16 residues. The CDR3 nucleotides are TGCGCCAGCAGCCAAGACGGCAGGGGGAGGAACACTGAAGCTTTCTTT. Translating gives CASSQDGRGRNTEAFF.

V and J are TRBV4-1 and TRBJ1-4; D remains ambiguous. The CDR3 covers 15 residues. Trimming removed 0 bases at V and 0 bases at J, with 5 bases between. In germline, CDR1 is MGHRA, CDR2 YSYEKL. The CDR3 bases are TGCGCCAGCAGCCAAGATTGGGCAACTAATGAAAAACTGTTTTTT. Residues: CASSQDWATNEKLFF.

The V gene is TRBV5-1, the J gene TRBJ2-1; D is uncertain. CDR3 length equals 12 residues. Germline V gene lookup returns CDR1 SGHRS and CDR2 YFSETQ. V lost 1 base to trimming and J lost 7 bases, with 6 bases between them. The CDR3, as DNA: TGCGCCAGCAGCTTGCCATTGAATGAGCAGTTCTTC. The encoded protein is CASSLPLNEQFF.

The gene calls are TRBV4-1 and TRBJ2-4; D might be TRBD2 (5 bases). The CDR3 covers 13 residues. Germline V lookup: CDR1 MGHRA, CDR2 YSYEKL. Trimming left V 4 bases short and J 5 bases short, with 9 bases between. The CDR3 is CASSPGLQNIQYF. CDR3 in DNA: TGCGCCAGCAGCCCCGGACTGCAAAACATTCAGTACTTC.

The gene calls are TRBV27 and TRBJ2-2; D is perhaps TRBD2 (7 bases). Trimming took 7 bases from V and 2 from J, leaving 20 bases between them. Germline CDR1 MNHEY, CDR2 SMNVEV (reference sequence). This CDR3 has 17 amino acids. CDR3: CASTSWRGGANTGELFF. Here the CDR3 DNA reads TGTGCCAGCACCTCCTGGCGAGGGGGGGCAAACACCGGGGAGCTGTTTTTT.

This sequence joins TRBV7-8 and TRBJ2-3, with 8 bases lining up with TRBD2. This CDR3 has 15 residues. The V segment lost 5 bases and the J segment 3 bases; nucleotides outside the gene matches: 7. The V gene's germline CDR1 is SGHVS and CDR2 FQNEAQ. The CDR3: CASSPPGLVTDTQYF. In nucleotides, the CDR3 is TGTGCCAGCAGCCCCCCGGGACTAGTAACAGATACGCAGTATTTT. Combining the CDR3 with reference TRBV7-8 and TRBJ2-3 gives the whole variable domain GAGVSQSPRYKVAKRGQDVALRCDPISGHVSLFWYQQALGQGPEFLTYFQNEAQLDKSGLPSDRFFAERPEGSVSTLKIQRTQQEDSAVYLCASSPPGLVTDTQYFGPGTRLTVL.

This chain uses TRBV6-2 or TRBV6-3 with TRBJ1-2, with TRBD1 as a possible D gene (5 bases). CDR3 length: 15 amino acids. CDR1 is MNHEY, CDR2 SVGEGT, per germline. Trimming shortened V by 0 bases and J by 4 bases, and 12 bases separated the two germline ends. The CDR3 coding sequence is TGTGCCAGCAGTTACTCGAGAGGGACGAGCTATGGCTACACCTTC. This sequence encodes CASSYSRGTSYGYTF.

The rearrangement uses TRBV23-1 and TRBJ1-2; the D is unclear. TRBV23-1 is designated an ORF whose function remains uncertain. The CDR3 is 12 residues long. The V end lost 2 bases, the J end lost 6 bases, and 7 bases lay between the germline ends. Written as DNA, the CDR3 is TGCGCCAGCAGTCAAGCCCAGCATGGCTACACCTTC. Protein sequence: CASSQAQHGYTF.

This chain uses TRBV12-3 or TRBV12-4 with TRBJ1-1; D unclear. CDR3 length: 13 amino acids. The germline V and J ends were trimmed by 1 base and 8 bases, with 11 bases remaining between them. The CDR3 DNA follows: TGTGCCAGCAGTTTAGTTGGGCGGGCAGAAGCTTTCTTT. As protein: CASSLVGRAEAFF.